Below are 29 T cell receptor beta chains sequenced from a single sample in a study of graft-versus-host responses after intestinal transplantation. This table comes from immunoSEQ multiplex PCR, and its TCRdb copy is limited to in-frame clones, with some not included. The sample records roughly 99,000 clones, approximately 90% being singletons. These receptors lack a known antigen. The sequences come from unstimulated CD8+ T cells sorted from spleen or lymph node cells, collected before transplant. The receptors shown here come from a human donor who was the organ donor for an intestinal transplant.

The chain uses TRBV30 and TRBJ1-5; perhaps TRBD1 as D (5 bases). Between the trimmed V and J ends, which lost 1 base and 4 bases, there was a span of 8 bases. This CDR3 has 13 amino acids. Germline loops: CDR1 GTSNPN, CDR2 SVGIG (reference sequence). CDR3 sequence (DNA): TGTGCCTGGAGTGAAGGGGCGAATCAGCCCCAGCATTTT. Its protein is CAWSEGANQPQHF.

The chain joins TRBV9 to TRBJ1-1, with D possibly being TRBD1 (5 bases). The CDR3 length is 14 residues. The V gene's germline CDR1 is SGDLS and CDR2 YYNGEE. V shed 4 bases and J shed 1 base, with 11 bases lying between them. In DNA form, the CDR3 reads TGTGCCAGCAGCACCCCGGGGGGGAACACTGAAGCTTTCTTT. Translated: CASSTPGGNTEAFF.

The chain recombines TRBV19 with TRBJ2-1; D not certain. CDR3 length: 11 residues. Trimming pared 6 bases from V and 5 bases from J, leaving 5 bases between. The germline V gene encodes CDR1 LNHDA and CDR2 SQIVND (reference sequence). This CDR3 is CASRNNNEQFF. The CDR3 nucleotides are TGTGCCAGTAGAAACAACAATGAGCAGTTCTTC.

V gene TRBV9 combines with J gene TRBJ2-5, with 7 bases that match TRBD2. J was trimmed by 1 base and V by 0 bases; bases with no gene match: 0. CDR3 length equals 14 residues. Germline-derived CDR1 and CDR2 are SGDLS and YYNGEE. The CDR3 protein is CASSVGGSQETQYF. Here the CDR3 DNA reads TGTGCCAGCAGCGTAGGCGGGAGCCAAGAGACCCAGTACTTC.

The chain carries TRBV6-5 and TRBJ2-1; 8 bases are shared with TRBD2. The germline V gene has CDR1 MNHEY and CDR2 SVGAGI. CDR3 size: 16 residues. After removal of 2 bases from V and 4 bases from J, the junction contained 7 bases not matched to a gene. CDR3 sequence reads: CASSYGAGAGYNEQFF. The CDR3 DNA follows: TGTGCCAGCAGTTACGGAGCGGGAGCAGGGTACAATGAGCAGTTCTTC.

The chain links TRBV7-8 to TRBJ1-3; tentatively, D is TRBD1 (5 bases). V was shortened by 5 bases and J by 3 bases, with 11 bases between the two germline ends. The CDR3 is 14 amino acids. CDR1 and CDR2 (germline): SGHVS, FQNEAQ. This chain's CDR3 is CASSPLGLGNTIYF. The DNA for the CDR3 is TGTGCCAGCAGCCCCCTGGGGCTTGGAAACACCATATATTTT.

The V gene is TRBV19, the J gene TRBJ2-7; the D gene is possibly TRBD1 (6 bases). Deletions cut 3 bases from V and 5 bases from J, with 11 bases between. Per the germline V gene, CDR1 is LNHDA and CDR2 is SQIVND (reference sequence). This CDR3 is built from 13 residues. CDR3 DNA: TGTGCCAGTAGTATCGGGACATTGAACGAGCAGTACTTC. This translates into CASSIGTLNEQYF.

The V and J genes are TRBV9 and TRBJ2-3, with TRBD2 matching over 13 bases. The CDR3 totals 17 residues. CDR1 and CDR2 (germline): SGDLS, YYNGEE. V shed 0 bases and J 2 bases; nucleotides not matched to a gene: 3. CDR3 bases: TGTGCCAGCAGCGTAGAAGGACTAGCGGGAGTCACAGATACGCAGTATTTT. Protein sequence: CASSVEGLAGVTDTQYF.

The CDR3 loop reads CASTTSGSYNEQFF. CDR3 coding DNA: TGCGCCAGCACGACTAGCGGCTCCTACAATGAGCAGTTCTTC. V usage is TRBV5-1 and J usage is TRBJ2-1, with 9 bases lining up with TRBD2. V shed 6 bases, J shed 0 bases, and the junction held 1 base outside the gene matches. CDR1 SGHRS and CDR2 YFSETQ come from the germline V gene. The CDR3 spans 14 residues.

This sequence joins TRBV6-5 and TRBJ1-3, with D maybe TRBD1 (6 bases). There are 16 residues in the CDR3. V shed 2 bases and J shed 0 bases, with 11 bases lying between them. The germline CDR1 and CDR2 sequences are MNHEY and SVGAGI. CDR3 DNA sequence: TGTGCCAGCAGTTACAGCCAGGGGAACTCTGGAAACACCATATATTTT. As protein: CASSYSQGNSGNTIYF.

The genes are TRBV27 and TRBJ2-7; 7 nucleotides agree with TRBD2. CDR3 size: 16 residues. V shed 1 base and J 0 bases; nucleotides not matched to a gene: 6. Germline CDR1 reads MNHEY; CDR2 reads SMNVEV (reference sequence). The CDR3: CASSLWSGTPSYEQYF. The CDR3 region has the DNA TGTGCCAGCAGTTTATGGAGCGGGACCCCCTCCTACGAGCAGTACTTC.

The rearrangement links TRBV4-1 to TRBJ2-2; possibly TRBD1 for D (5 bases). The V gene's germline CDR1 is MGHRA and CDR2 YSYEKL. CDR3 length: 16 amino acids. V lost 0 bases and J lost 2, with 10 bases in between. The CDR3 region is CASSQDFTGNTGELFF. In DNA, the CDR3 is TGCGCCAGCAGCCAAGATTTTACAGGAAACACCGGGGAGCTGTTTTTT.

This chain joins TRBV30 and TRBJ2-3; 7 bases fit TRBD1. CDR3 length equals 15 residues. The trim removed 1 base at V and 0 bases at J, leaving 4 bases unmatched. Germline V lookup: CDR1 GTSNPN, CDR2 SVGIG (reference sequence). The CDR3 DNA follows: TGTGCCTGGAGTGGGACAGGAACTAGCACAGATACGCAGTATTTT. Translated: CAWSGTGTSTDTQYF.

As regards this clone: A junction end diverges from the germline sequence, so it may reflect a read error. The genes are TRBV25-1 and TRBJ1-2, with D maybe TRBD1 (6 bases). Per the germline V gene, CDR1 is MGHDK and CDR2 is SYGVNS. This CDR3 contains 12 residues. CDR3 sequence reads: CASRVPGQNLVF. CDR3 DNA: TGTGCCAGCAGGGTCCCAGGACAGAACTTAGTCTTC.

The chain recombines TRBV5-1 with TRBJ2-1, with D possibly TRBD1 on 5 matching bases. Germline V gene sequence: CDR1 SGHRS, CDR2 YFSETQ. The CDR3 runs 11 residues. Trimming took 4 bases from V and 10 from J, leaving 9 bases between them. The DNA for the CDR3 is TGCGCCAGCAGCCTCGGACAAGAGCAGTTCTTC. The encoded protein is CASSLGQEQFF.

The chain has TRBV5-4 and TRBJ2-1, with TRBD2 matching over 12 bases. The CDR3 runs to 15 residues. V lost 4 bases, J lost 7 bases, and 6 bases stayed unmatched. Germline lookup yields CDR1 SGHNT and CDR2 YYREEE (reference sequence). CDR3 loop: CASSTTSGGLNEQFF. CDR3 bases: TGTGCCAGCAGCACCACTAGCGGGGGGTTGAATGAGCAGTTCTTC.

The chain employs TRBV9 and TRBJ1-2; perhaps TRBD1 as D (6 bases). Germline CDR1 SGDLS, CDR2 YYNGEE. The CDR3 sequence is 15 residues long. The V and J ends lost 3 bases and 0 bases respectively, with 12 bases between them. CDR3: CASSAATGTNYGYTF. In DNA, the CDR3 is TGTGCCAGCAGCGCCGCTACAGGGACTAACTATGGCTACACCTTC.

This clone was picked up one time. As DNA, the CDR3 is TGTGCTAGTGGACAGGGGCTGGACAATGAGCAGTTCTTC. Residues: CASGQGLDNEQFF. This chain joins TRBV12-5 and TRBJ2-1; TRBD1 aligns across 7 bases. CDR1 and CDR2 (germline): LGHNT, FRNRAP. The length of the CDR3 is 13 residues. V lost 6 bases, J lost 5 bases, and 4 bases stayed unmatched.

The genes are TRBV4-1 and TRBJ2-7; D is unclear. Trimming pared 0 bases from V and 2 bases from J, leaving 17 bases between. This CDR3 comprises 17 residues. Germline CDR1 is MGHRA and CDR2 is YSYEKL. The CDR3 sequence is CASSQDYWKAETYEQYF. In nucleotides, the CDR3 is TGCGCCAGCAGCCAAGATTATTGGAAGGCGGAGACCTACGAGCAGTACTTC.

This clone showed up just once. J is TRBJ1-3 and V is TRBV28; the D gene is possibly TRBD1 (5 bases). Germline V gene data show CDR1 as MDHEN and CDR2 as SYDVKM. The V gene lost 3 bases and the J gene lost 0 bases, with 12 bases spanning the gap. The length of the CDR3 is 16 residues. The CDR3 region is CASSFTGALSGNTIYF. The CDR3 nucleotides read TGTGCCAGCAGTTTTACAGGAGCCCTCTCTGGAAACACCATATATTTT.

This clone turned up a few times. DNA for the CDR3: TGTGCCAGCAGCGAAACCGGGACTAGTCACAATGAGCAGTTCTTC. It specifies CASSETGTSHNEQFF. The chain recombines TRBV4-2 with TRBJ2-1; 8 nucleotides line up with TRBD2. This CDR3 is 15 amino acids long. Germline V lookup: CDR1 LGHNA, CDR2 YNFKEQ. J gave up 5 bases and V 5 bases, and 8 bases lay outside the gene matches.

This clone was seen only a few times. This chain connects TRBV4-1 to TRBJ1-1, with 7 bases fitting TRBD1. CDR1 and CDR2 (germline): MGHRA, YSYEKL. The CDR3 is made up of 13 amino acids. V lost 6 bases and J lost 4; bases outside the gene matches: 5. The CDR3 nucleotides are TGCGCCAGCAGTTTAGGGGGCTTCACTGAAGCTTTCTTT. The encoded protein is CASSLGGFTEAFF.

This clone was recorded only once. The V call is TRBV7-3, the J call TRBJ1-6; no firm D call. This CDR3 comprises 13 residues. Germline CDR1 SGHTA, CDR2 FQGTGA. The V gene lost 3 bases and the J gene lost 7 bases, with 7 bases spanning the gap. The CDR3 region has the DNA TGTGCCAGCAGCTTCGGCGGGAATTCACCCCTCCACTTT. This translates into CASSFGGNSPLHF. Together with reference TRBV7-3 and TRBJ1-6, the CDR3 gives the full variable domain: GAGVSQTPSNKVTEKGKYVELRCDPISGHTALYWYRQSLGQGPEFLIYFQGTGAADDSGLPNDRFFAVRPEGSVSTLKIQRTERGDSAVYLCASSFGGNSPLHFGNGTRLTVT.

The chain links TRBV7-8 to TRBJ2-6; the D is unclear. Germline V gives CDR1 SGHVS, CDR2 FQNEAQ. The ends were cut back, 4 bases at V and 2 bases at J, with 12 bases in the middle. The CDR3 totals 16 residues. CDR3 amino acids: CASSSYPLTGANVLTF. CDR3 DNA: TGTGCCAGCAGCTCTTATCCCCTAACTGGGGCCAACGTCCTGACTTTC.

The V and J genes are TRBV6-5 and TRBJ2-2; D might be TRBD1 (6 bases). V lost 7 bases and J lost 6, with 9 bases in between. The CDR3 length is 12 residues. The V gene's germline CDR1 is MNHEY and CDR2 SVGAGI. This chain's CDR3 is CASKQGSGELFF. CDR3 DNA: TGTGCCAGCAAACAGGGATCCGGGGAGCTGTTTTTT.

The chain joins TRBV30 to TRBJ2-7; 11 bases align to TRBD2. The length of the CDR3 is 13 residues. V shed 0 bases, J shed 7 bases, and the junction held 2 bases outside the gene matches. The germline gives CDR1 GTSNPN, CDR2 SVGIG (reference sequence). The CDR3 reads CAWSVLAGDEQYF. The CDR3, as DNA: TGTGCCTGGAGTGTACTAGCGGGGGATGAGCAGTACTTC.

The chain recombines TRBV7-3 with TRBJ2-7, with 14 positions matching TRBD2. Trimming cost V 4 bases and J 9 bases; bases outside gene matches: 8. The CDR3 is 15 residues long. Germline CDR1 SGHTA, CDR2 FQGTGA. DNA of the CDR3: TGTGCCAGCAGCTCTGGGGGACTAGCGGGAGATGTGCAGTACTTC. Its protein is CASSSGGLAGDVQYF.

This clone was observed once. The chain joins TRBV5-1 to TRBJ1-1, with 7 bases aligning to TRBD1. This CDR3 contains 13 residues. Per the germline V gene, CDR1 is SGHRS and CDR2 is YFSETQ. J gave up 3 bases and V 1 base, and 0 bases lay outside the gene matches. The CDR3 here is CASSLTGDTEAFF. The CDR3 DNA sequence: TGCGCCAGCAGCTTGACAGGGGACACTGAAGCTTTCTTT. The whole variable domain, remainder taken from reference TRBV5-1 and TRBJ1-1, is KAGVTQTPRYLIKTRGQQVTLSCSPISGHRSVSWYQQTPGQGLQFLFEYFSETQRNKGNFPGRFSGRQFSNSRSEMNVSTLELGDSALYLCASSLTGDTEAFFGQGTRLTVV.

The CDR3 reads CASSTSPSGSGVNEQFF. For the CDR3, the DNA is TGTGCCAGCAGCACTAGTCCTAGCGGGAGTGGGGTGAATGAGCAGTTCTTC. The chain carries TRBV21-1 and TRBJ2-1; TRBD2, the table's D call, lacks a check against the DNA. TRBV21-1 is a listed pseudogene. The CDR3 contains 17 residues.